This TCR beta chain appears in the sequencing data of a study of cytomegalovirus exposure and HLA in healthy donors. Turning to the study itself: When 300 to 500 donors were genotyped, roughly 82% of them were found to fall in the Caucasian-associated ancestry cluster. Overall study findings and caveats: Altogether, 170 or so TCR beta chains were recorded as cytomegalovirus-associated. An apparent linkage of common viral pathogens to several of the most significant clusters emerged in a later analysis. With later analysis, a missense DCLRE1C variant became linked to TCR beta V- and J-gene trimming.

A multiplex PCR was run with 60 Vbeta primers and 13 Jbeta primers. The data were produced by immunoSEQ multiplex PCR, yet TCRdb's version contains in-frame clones alone and is incomplete. Here the sample spans 150,000 or so clones, about three quarters being singletons. This CDR3 comprises 16 residues. From germline, CDR1 is KGHSH and CDR2 LQKENI. Trimming cost V 2 bases and J 6 bases, with 17 bases left between them. Remarks on this clone: As yet, its antigen is unknown.

This chain joins TRBV18 and TRBJ1-5; D may be TRBD1 (6 bases). The sample consisted of PBMCs. The TCR was taken from a man aged 45-65 years in good health and CMV-seropositive. CDR3 DNA sequence: TGTGCCAGCTCACCAGGAAAGGCGGGGGCTGGTCAGCCCCAGCATTTT. It yields the protein CASSPGKAGAGQPQHF.